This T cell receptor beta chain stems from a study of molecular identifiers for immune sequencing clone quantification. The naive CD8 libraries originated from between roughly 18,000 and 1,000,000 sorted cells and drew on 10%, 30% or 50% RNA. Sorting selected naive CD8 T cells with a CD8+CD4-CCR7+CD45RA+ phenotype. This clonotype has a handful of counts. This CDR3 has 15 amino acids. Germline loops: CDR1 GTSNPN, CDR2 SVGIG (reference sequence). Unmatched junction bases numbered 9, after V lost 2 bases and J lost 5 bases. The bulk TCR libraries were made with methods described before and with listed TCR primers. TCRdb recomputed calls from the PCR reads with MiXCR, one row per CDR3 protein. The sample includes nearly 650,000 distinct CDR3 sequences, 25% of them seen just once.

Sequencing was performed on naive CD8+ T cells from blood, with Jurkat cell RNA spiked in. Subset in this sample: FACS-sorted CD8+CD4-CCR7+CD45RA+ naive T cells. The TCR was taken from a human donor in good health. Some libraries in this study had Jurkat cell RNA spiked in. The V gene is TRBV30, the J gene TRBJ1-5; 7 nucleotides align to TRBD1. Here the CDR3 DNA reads TGTGCCTGGAGTACCCGGGACAGTCGGGATCAGCCCCAGCATTTT. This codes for CAWSTRDSRDQPQHF.